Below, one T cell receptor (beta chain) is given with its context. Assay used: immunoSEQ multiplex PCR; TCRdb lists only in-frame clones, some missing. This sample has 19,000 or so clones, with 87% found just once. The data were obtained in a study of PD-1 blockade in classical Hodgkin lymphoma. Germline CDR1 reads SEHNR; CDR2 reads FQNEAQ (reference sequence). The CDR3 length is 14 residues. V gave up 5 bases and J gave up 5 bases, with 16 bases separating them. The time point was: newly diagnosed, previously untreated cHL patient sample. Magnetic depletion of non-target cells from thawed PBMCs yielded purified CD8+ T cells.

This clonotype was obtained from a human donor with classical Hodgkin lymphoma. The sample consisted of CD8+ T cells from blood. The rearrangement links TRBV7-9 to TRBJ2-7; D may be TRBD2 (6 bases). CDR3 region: CASSDEGGRNEQYF. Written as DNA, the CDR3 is TGTGCCAGCAGCGACGAAGGAGGGCGCAACGAGCAGTACTTC.